These 20 T cell receptor beta chains were sequenced from one sample in a study of response to subunit inactivated influenza vaccine. Using its own MiXCR run on the RT-PCR reads, TCRdb lists one record per CDR3 protein. The sample has roughly 570,000 distinct CDR3 sequences, less than 15% seen once. The specimen comprised PBMCs from blood, sampled roughly 13 days after vaccination. These receptors were taken from a man aged 50 to 60 who received an inactivated influenza vaccine.

The chain uses TRBV4-1 and TRBJ1-2, with D possibly TRBD1 on 6 matching bases. The CDR3 contains 13 residues. Looked up from germline, CDR1 is MGHRA and CDR2 is YSYEKL. V lost 3 bases, J lost 7 bases, and 12 bases lay in between. In DNA form, the CDR3 reads TGCGCCAGCAGCCACCCGGGGGGCGGTGGCTACACCTTC. Residues: CASSHPGGGGYTF.

This clonotype has a handful of counts. This rearrangement joins TRBV20-1 to TRBJ2-7; unclear D gene. The CDR3 totals 12 residues. Trimming removed 6 bases at V and 1 base at J, with 10 bases between. Looked up from germline, CDR1 is DFQATT and CDR2 is SNEGSKA (reference sequence). The CDR3 region is CSAPFGSYEQYF. CDR3 bases: TGCAGTGCCCCTTTCGGGTCCTACGAGCAGTACTTC.

The genes are TRBV10-3 and TRBJ2-3, with TRBD2 matching over 14 bases. Trimming cost V 6 bases and J 7 bases; bases outside gene matches: 6. The CDR3 length is 15 residues. Germline lookup yields CDR1 ENHRY and CDR2 SYGVKD. The CDR3 protein is CAISGTSGRGNTQYF. The CDR3 DNA reads TGTGCCATCAGCGGGACTAGCGGGAGAGGTAATACGCAGTATTTT.

This clonotype was seen only a few times. This chain joins TRBV12-3 or TRBV12-4 and TRBJ2-3; the D gene is possibly TRBD2 (6 bases). The V gene lost 3 bases and the J gene lost 2 bases, with 12 bases spanning the gap. This CDR3 contains 15 residues. The CDR3 here is CASSFLSGPTDTQYF. The CDR3 nucleotides read TGTGCCAGCAGTTTCCTTAGCGGACCCACAGATACGCAGTATTTT.

In its sample, this clonotype was seen a few times. The chain uses TRBV24-1 and TRBJ2-6; the D is unclear. The CDR3 is 15 residues long. Trimming left V 7 bases short and J 1 base short, with 10 bases between. Germline V gene lookup returns CDR1 KGHDR and CDR2 SFDVKD. CDR3 nucleotide sequence: TGTGCCACCAGCGGTTTGGGGTCTGGGGCCAACGTCCTGACTTTC. As protein: CATSGLGSGANVLTF.

At least ten counts were recorded for this clonotype. In DNA form, the CDR3 reads TGTGCCAGCAGCTTGGCCGGTCAGAATGAAGCTTTCTTT. It encodes CASSLAGQNEAFF. This chain connects TRBV5-5 to TRBJ1-1; D not resolved. Between the trimmed V and J ends, which lost 0 bases and 7 bases, there was a span of 10 bases. Germline CDR1 SGHKS, CDR2 YYEKEE (reference sequence). The CDR3 contains 13 residues.

The chain joins TRBV7-2 to TRBJ2-1; 9 bases fit TRBD2. With V trimmed by 2 bases and J by 9 bases, 5 bases remained unmatched. Germline V gene lookup returns CDR1 SGHTA and CDR2 FQGNSA. The CDR3 contains 14 residues. The CDR3 bases are TGTGCCAGCAGCTTAAAGCGGGGGGAGGGTGAGCAGTTCTTC. Translating it yields CASSLKRGEGEQFF.

The chain uses TRBV5-1 and TRBJ2-6; TRBD1 is a possible D gene (5 bases). CDR1 is SGHRS and CDR2 is YFSETQ in the germline V gene. V dropped 2 bases and J dropped 0 bases, with 9 bases sitting between them. This CDR3 has 16 amino acids. The CDR3 loop reads CASSLQDFSGANVLTF. Written as DNA, the CDR3 is TGCGCCAGCAGCTTACAGGATTTCTCTGGGGCCAACGTCCTGACTTTC.

There are many counts of this clonotype. The chain employs TRBV16 and TRBJ1-6, with no clear D. CDR3 length: 14 residues. Germline lookup yields CDR1 KGHSY and CDR2 FQNENV. The ends were cut back, 4 bases at V and 7 bases at J, with 11 bases in the middle. This chain's CDR3 is CASSPISANSPLHF. In nucleotides, the CDR3 is TGTGCCAGCAGCCCGATCAGTGCGAATTCACCCCTCCACTTT.

The gene calls are TRBV5-1 and TRBJ2-5; no clear D gene. Germline loops: CDR1 SGHRS, CDR2 YFSETQ. This CDR3 has 14 amino acids. Trimming left V 0 bases short and J 9 bases short, with 15 bases between. The CDR3 reads CASSLAVLREAQYF. The CDR3 nucleotides read TGCGCCAGCAGCTTGGCAGTGCTTAGGGAAGCCCAGTACTTC. Using reference TRBV5-1 and TRBJ2-5 for the parts outside the CDR3, the full variable domain is KAGVTQTPRYLIKTRGQQVTLSCSPISGHRSVSWYQQTPGQGLQFLFEYFSETQRNKGNFPGRFSGRQFSNSRSEMNVSTLELGDSALYLCASSLAVLREAQYFGPGTRLLVL.

There are a few counts of this clonotype. The V and J genes are TRBV15 and TRBJ1-5; possibly TRBD1 for D (5 bases). The germline V and J ends were trimmed by 1 base and 6 bases, with 19 bases remaining between them. Germline CDR1 is LNHNV and CDR2 is YYDKDF (reference sequence). The CDR3 has 17 amino acids. CDR3 DNA sequence: TGTGCCACCAGCAGAGCTCAGGGAGGGCAGGGTGTTCAGCCCCAGCATTTT. It yields the protein CATSRAQGGQGVQPQHF.

The gene calls are TRBV6-1 and TRBJ1-5; D may be TRBD1 (6 bases). V lost 6 bases and J lost 4, with 16 bases in between. Germline V gene lookup returns CDR1 MNHNS and CDR2 SASEGT. This CDR3 is 15 amino acids long. CDR3 loop: CASRPATGYNQPQHF. DNA for the CDR3: TGTGCCAGCAGACCCGCGACAGGCTATAATCAGCCCCAGCATTTT.

V is TRBV28 and J is TRBJ2-7, with 7 bases lining up with TRBD2. The germline gives CDR1 MDHEN, CDR2 SYDVKM. The CDR3 spans 14 residues. V lost 2 bases and J lost 3; bases outside the gene matches: 4. The CDR3 protein is CASSLGGSIYEQYF. The DNA for the CDR3 is TGTGCCAGCAGTTTAGGCGGGAGTATCTACGAGCAGTACTTC.

This clonotype was detected only a few times. V gene TRBV20-1 combines with J gene TRBJ2-5, with D possibly matching TRBD1 (5 bases). V was shortened by 0 bases and J by 1 base, with 15 bases between the two germline ends. The CDR3 runs 16 residues. Germline V lookup: CDR1 DFQATT, CDR2 SNEGSKA (reference sequence). The CDR3 nucleotides are TGCAGTGCTAGAGATGAATGGCCCGACAGCCAAGAGACCCAGTACTTC. It encodes CSARDEWPDSQETQYF.

This clonotype was seen a few times. V gene TRBV29-1 combines with J gene TRBJ2-5; D gene ambiguous. V lost 1 base and J lost 5, with 11 bases in between. The germline V gene has CDR1 SQVTM and CDR2 ANQGSEA. CDR3 length: 13 amino acids. The CDR3 loop is CSVEVRLRETQYF. The CDR3, as DNA: TGCAGCGTTGAAGTCCGGCTCCGGGAGACCCAGTACTTC.

This chain uses TRBV4-2 with TRBJ2-4; possibly TRBD1 for D (6 bases). The CDR3 contains 16 residues. Germline CDR1 LGHNA, CDR2 YNFKEQ. The V end lost 3 bases, the J end lost 0 bases, and 12 bases lay between the germline ends. CDR3: CASSHFGQLAKNIQYF. Written as DNA, the CDR3 is TGTGCCAGCAGCCACTTTGGACAGCTAGCCAAAAACATTCAGTACTTC.

This clonotype was detected ten times or more. The rearrangement uses TRBV5-1 and TRBJ2-7; D is unclear. Germline V gives CDR1 SGHRS, CDR2 YFSETQ. This CDR3 comprises 14 residues. Trimming left V 0 bases short and J 4 bases short, with 11 bases between. This CDR3 is CASSLDRPTYEQYF. The CDR3 DNA follows: TGCGCCAGCAGCTTGGATCGACCAACATACGAGCAGTACTTC.

The chain recombines TRBV7-7 with TRBJ2-2, with D uncertain. Germline CDR1 and CDR2: SSHAT and FNYEAQ (reference sequence). This CDR3 is 14 amino acids long. Trimming removed 5 bases from V and 1 base from J, with 8 bases in between. DNA for the CDR3: TGTGCCAGCAGCATGCGACAGAACACCGGGGAGCTGTTTTTT. Translated, it gives CASSMRQNTGELFF.

V gene TRBV12-3 or TRBV12-4 combines with J gene TRBJ2-1; possible D gene TRBD1, 5 bases. The CDR3 is 15 amino acids. Trimming took off 1 base at V and 5 bases at J, with 12 bases between the two ends. The CDR3 spells CASSLGQGIDNEQFF. CDR3 DNA sequence: TGTGCCAGCAGTTTAGGGCAGGGAATCGACAATGAGCAGTTCTTC.

This clonotype was detected only a few times. The chain employs TRBV4-2 and TRBJ2-7; D is unclear. Deletions cut 0 bases from V and 3 bases from J, with 9 bases between. The CDR3 runs to 14 residues. CDR1 is LGHNA, CDR2 YNFKEQ, per germline. The CDR3 region is CASSQDMVGYEQYF. The DNA for the CDR3 is TGTGCCAGCAGCCAAGATATGGTTGGCTACGAGCAGTACTTC.